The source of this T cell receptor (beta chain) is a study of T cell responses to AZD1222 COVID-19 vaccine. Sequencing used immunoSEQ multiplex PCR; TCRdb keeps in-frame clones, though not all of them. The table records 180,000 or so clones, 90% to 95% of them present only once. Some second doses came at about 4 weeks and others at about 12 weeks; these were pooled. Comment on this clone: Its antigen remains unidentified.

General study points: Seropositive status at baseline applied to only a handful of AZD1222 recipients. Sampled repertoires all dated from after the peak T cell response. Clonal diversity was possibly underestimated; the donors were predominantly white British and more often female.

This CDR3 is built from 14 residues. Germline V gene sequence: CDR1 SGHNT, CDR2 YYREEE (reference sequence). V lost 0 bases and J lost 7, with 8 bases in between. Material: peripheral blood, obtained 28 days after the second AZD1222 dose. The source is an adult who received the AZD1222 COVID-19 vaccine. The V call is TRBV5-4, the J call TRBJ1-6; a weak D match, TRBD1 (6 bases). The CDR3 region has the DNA TGTGCCAGCAGCTTGGACAGGGCGAATTCACCCCTCCACTTT. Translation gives CASSLDRANSPLHF.